These T cell receptor beta chains were read from a single sample in a study of blood T cell repertoires in COVID-19. TCRdb's table, derived via immunoSEQ multiplex PCR, lists solely in-frame clones and lacks some. The data show some 46,000 clones, around 83% seen once. What was sequenced was peripheral blood. These receptors were taken from a man in his fifties or sixties with acute or convalescent COVID-19. CDR3s include the opening cysteine and the closing phenylalanine or tryptophan. A D gene is named only where the DNA matches it firmly. A row's size may be missing; if present it is once, few, many or a size class.

-,TRBJ2-2,TRBV18,-,CASSPDMNTGELFF,TGTGCCAGCTCACCCGACATGAACACCGGGGAGCTGTTTTTT
TRBD2,TRBJ2-7,TRBV11-2,-,CASSLQTSGSSYEQYF,TGTGCCAGCAGCCTCCAAACTAGCGGAAGCTCCTACGAGCAGTACTTC
-,TRBJ2-6,TRBV6-6,-,CASMRTLSGANVLTF,TGTGCCAGCATGAGAACCCTCTCTGGGGCCAACGTCCTGACTTTC
TRBD1,TRBJ1-5,TRBV7-2,-,CASSPPGTGTGQPQHF,TGTGCCAGCAGCCCACCTGGGACAGGGACGGGCCAGCCCCAGCATTTT
-,TRBJ1-2,TRBV27,-,CASSFDRVNYGYTF,TGTGCCAGCAGTTTTGACAGAGTTAACTATGGCTACACCTTC
-,TRBJ2-5,TRBV7-3,-,CASSRRVQETQYF,TGTGCCAGCAGCCGCAGGGTCCAAGAGACCCAGTACTTC
TRBD1,TRBJ2-3,TRBV9,-,CASSVTGTGSTDTQYF,TGTGCCAGCAGCGTAACCGGGACAGGGAGCACAGATACGCAGTATTTT
TRBD2,TRBJ2-4,TRBV28,-,CASSWTRVKNIQYF,TGTGCCAGCAGTTGGACTAGAGTCAAAAACATTCAGTACTTC
TRBD2,TRBJ2-3,TRBV5-8,-,CASSLRTSGGGQYF,TGTGCCAGCAGCTTACGGACTAGCGGGGGGGGGCAGTATTTT
TRBD2,TRBJ2-7,TRBV18,-,CASSLSGTLTPTAYEQYF,TGTGCCAGCTCACTTAGCGGGACCCTCACCCCAACAGCCTACGAGCAGTACTTC
-,TRBJ1-5,TRBV19,-,CASNNRGNQPQHF,TGTGCCAGTAACAACAGGGGCAATCAGCCCCAGCATTTT
TRBD1,TRBJ1-2,TRBV30,-,CAWSRLTGGDGYTF,TGTGCCTGGAGCCGACTGACAGGGGGCGATGGCTACACCTTC
-,TRBJ2-7,TRBV5-5,-,CASSFFTGVRVYEQYF,TGTGCCAGCAGCTTCTTCACGGGGGTGAGGGTCTACGAGCAGTACTTC
-,TRBJ1-2,TRBV7-9,-,CASSPEGAVVGGYTF,TGTGCCAGCAGCCCAGAGGGCGCAGTCGTTGGAGGCTACACCTTC
TRBD2,TRBJ2-5,TRBV7-3,-,CASSPGTSVEETQYF,TGTGCCAGCAGCCCCGGGACTAGCGTTGAAGAGACCCAGTACTTC
-,TRBJ1-4,TRBV6-1,-,CASSDRTREGKLFF,TGTGCCAGCAGTGACCGGACGCGGGAGGGAAAACTGTTTTTT
-,TRBJ1-5,TRBV18,-,CASSQLTGGSNQPQHF,TGTGCCAGCTCGCAATTGACAGGAGGAAGCAATCAGCCCCAGCATTTT
-,TRBJ1-2,TRBV2,-,CASSPTGSYGYTF,TGTGCCAGCAGCCCGACGGGATCCTATGGCTACACCTTC
-,TRBJ1-1,TRBV2,once,CASRPSSGLNTEAFF,TGTGCCAGCAGGCCCAGCAGTGGGCTGAACACTGAAGCTTTCTTT
TRBD2,TRBJ2-1,TRBV7-3,-,CASSLRREGYNEQFF,TGTGCCAGCAGCTTAAGGCGGGAGGGCTACAATGAGCAGTTCTTC
-,TRBJ1-5,TRBV2,-,CASSGQATDQPQHF,TGTGCCAGCAGTGGACAGGCAACCGATCAGCCCCAGCATTTT
-,TRBJ1-2,TRBV7-9,-,CASSPSGVKNGYTF,TGTGCCAGCAGCCCCTCGGGGGTGAAAAATGGCTACACCTTC
-,TRBJ2-1,TRBV10-3,-,CAIREQNEQFF,TGTGCCATCAGAGAGCAGAATGAGCAGTTCTTC
TRBD2,TRBJ2-7,TRBV11-2,-,CASSQLAGVSYEQYF,TGTGCCAGCAGCCAACTAGCGGGGGTATCCTACGAGCAGTACTTC
TRBD1,TRBJ2-3,TRBV6-6,-,CASSPLGTGVSTDTQYF,TGTGCCAGCAGTCCACTCGGGACAGGGGTGAGCACAGATACGCAGTATTTT
-,TRBJ2-7,TRBV24-1,-,CATSDGRSGSYEQYF,TGTGCCACCAGTGATGGGCGTAGCGGCTCCTACGAGCAGTACTTC
-,TRBJ1-5,TRBV12-3/TRBV12-4,-,CASSVRRDQPQHF,TGTGCCAGCAGTGTGAGGAGGGATCAGCCCCAGCATTTT
TRBD1,TRBJ2-7,TRBV6-6,-,CASRDAGTGYEQYF,TGTGCCAGCAGGGATGCCGGGACAGGCTACGAGCAGTACTTC
-,TRBJ1-2,TRBV19,-,CASSTQVHYGYTF,TGTGCCAGTAGTACTCAGGTTCACTATGGCTACACCTTC
-,TRBJ1-4,TRBV7-8,-,CASSAGTVYNEKLFF,TGTGCCAGCAGCGCGGGGACCGTCTATAATGAAAAACTGTTTTTT
-,TRBJ1-4,TRBV5-1,-,CASSLGDTHEKLFF,TGCGCCAGCAGCTTGGGGGACACCCATGAAAAACTGTTTTTT
TRBD2,TRBJ2-2,TRBV28,once,CASSLPGLAGGELFF,TGTGCCAGCAGTTTACCGGGACTAGCGGGCGGGGAGCTGTTTTTT
TRBD1,TRBJ1-1,TRBV30,-,CAWAPLLDRGDGRVNTEAFF,TGTGCCTGGGCCCCCCTTTTAGACAGGGGGGACGGTAGGGTGAACACTGAAGCTTTCTTT
-,TRBJ2-7,TRBV6-2/TRBV6-3,-,CASSYSEAYEQYF,TGTGCCAGCAGTTACAGCGAGGCCTACGAGCAGTACTTC
-,TRBJ2-7,TRBV5-1,once,CASSLALRGYEQYF,TGCGCCAGCAGCTTGGCCCTCAGGGGCTACGAGCAGTACTTC
-,TRBJ1-5,TRBV2,-,CASTATENQPQHF,TGTGCCAGCACCGCGACAGAAAATCAGCCCCAGCATTTT
-,TRBJ2-7,TRBV10-1,-,CASSFSRVGTYEQYF,TGCGCCAGCAGCTTCTCCAGGGTGGGGACCTACGAGCAGTACTTC
-,TRBJ1-1,TRBV28,-,CASSPLGSTEAFF,TGTGCCAGCAGTCCCCTAGGTAGCACTGAAGCTTTCTTT
-,TRBJ1-5,TRBV12-3/TRBV12-4,-,CASWEGVGQPQHF,TGTGCCAGCTGGGAGGGTGTGGGTCAGCCCCAGCATTTT
TRBD1,TRBJ1-1,TRBV19,-,CASSAPDRVEGTEAFF,TGTGCCAGTAGTGCGCCCGACAGGGTCGAAGGCACTGAAGCTTTCTTT
-,TRBJ1-2,TRBV28,-,CASSLLDKNYGYTF,TGTGCCAGCAGTTTATTAGACAAGAACTATGGCTACACCTTC
-,TRBJ1-5,TRBV2,-,CASSDRSHQPQHF,TGTGCCAGCAGTGATAGGAGCCATCAGCCCCAGCATTTT
TRBD1,TRBJ2-7,TRBV30,-,CAWSLTPGQGADEQYF,TGTGCCTGGAGTCTCACCCCGGGACAGGGGGCTGACGAGCAGTACTTC
TRBD2,TRBJ2-1,TRBV28,-,CASKEGGTSTNEQFF,TGTGCCAGCAAAGAAGGCGGGACTAGCACCAATGAGCAGTTCTTC
-,TRBJ2-7,TRBV28,-,CASRKTDKQYF,TGTGCCAGCAGGAAAACAGATAAGCAGTACTTC
TRBD2,TRBJ2-1,TRBV5-1,-,CASSFLAGAINEQFF,TGCGCCAGCAGCTTCCTAGCGGGAGCGATCAATGAGCAGTTCTTC
-,TRBJ2-7,TRBV30,-,CAWSVSAGLSYEQYF,TGTGCCTGGAGTGTATCGGCGGGCCTCTCCTACGAGCAGTACTTC
TRBD1,TRBJ1-1,TRBV15,few,CATSGVRWDRGHTEAFF,TGTGCCACCAGCGGCGTAAGATGGGACAGGGGGCACACTGAAGCTTTCTTT
-,TRBJ2-5,TRBV9,few,CASSEGIAGQETQYF,TGTGCCAGCAGCGAGGGGATAGCGGGACAGGAGACCCAGTACTTC